The rows below give T cell receptor beta chains drawn from one sample of a study of response to subunit inactivated influenza vaccine. MiXCR, applied by TCRdb to the RT-PCR reads, yields one record per CDR3 protein. This sample has roughly 550,000 distinct CDR3 sequences; 20% to 25% occur once, and the top ten carry approximately 3%. The same sample was also studied in work on T cells expressing NK-cell markers.

This sample comprised CD4+ T cells sorted from PBMCs, obtained 12 days after vaccination. Receptors originate from a man aged 45-60 years who received an inactivated influenza vaccine. The conserved cysteine and the conserved F or W are not part of the CDR3 here.

>TRBV20-1|TRBJ1-4
SADRRGTDNEKLF
>TRBV5-6|TRBJ2-3
ASRTWANTDTQY
>TRBV20-1|TRBJ2-7
SASLQSYEQY
>TRBV5-1|TRBJ2-5
ASSPAGQGGETQY
>TRBV5-1|TRBJ1-1
ASSLAVGTEAF
>TRBV6-2/TRBV6-3|TRBJ1-5
ASSYGTVSYQPQH
>TRBV24-1|TRBJ2-5
ATSERGLAGVRETQY
>TRBV5-1|TRBJ2-7
ASSKGQGYYYEQY
>TRBV12-3/TRBV12-4|TRBJ2-5
ASSFSGLETQY
>TRBV5-1|TRBJ2-4
ASSSGQGGKNIQY
>TRBV6-5|TRBJ1-3
ASSYSNRVSGNTIY
>TRBV19|TRBJ1-4
ASSVRTTTNEKLF
>TRBV6-1|TRBJ1-5
ASTRDPDGTPQH
>TRBV9|TRBJ1-3
ASSAGTGTGNTIY
>TRBV4-2|TRBJ2-7
ASSQASLAGTYEQY
>TRBV20-1|TRBJ2-5
SAAVIGQQETQY
>TRBV29-1|TRBJ2-5
SGGTFKETQY
>TRBV4-1|TRBJ1-2
ASSARTGDNYGYT
>TRBV12-3/TRBV12-4|TRBJ2-7
ASSRGQAMAEQY
>TRBV7-2|TRBJ1-3
ASSLGNSGNTIY
>TRBV29-1|TRBJ1-5
SVEVNSNQPQH
>TRBV20-1|TRBJ1-2
SARNRGSYGYT
>TRBV6-5|TRBJ2-7
ASSYSAFNQYEQY
>TRBV12-3/TRBV12-4|TRBJ2-7
ASSFPGLGEQY
>TRBV6-5|TRBJ2-5
ASSIQGETQY
>TRBV3-1|TRBJ1-2
ASSKDRLYGYT
>TRBV12-3/TRBV12-4|TRBJ2-7
ASSRWGDEQY
>TRBV4-3|TRBJ2-7
ASSQDLGREQY
>TRBV12-3/TRBV12-4|TRBJ2-5
ASNLGGQETQY
>TRBV2|TRBJ2-7
ASSRQVEQY
>TRBV7-9|TRBJ2-2
ASSLIARRGELF
>TRBV29-1|TRBJ1-1
SVDRTGDTEAF
>TRBV24-1|TRBJ1-2
ATSPSGTNYGYT
>TRBV10-3|TRBJ2-7
AIGGPPFYEQY
>TRBV18|TRBJ1-2
ASSPKQGNYGYT
>TRBV7-7|TRBJ1-3
ASMLDGALTNTIY
>TRBV5-1|TRBJ2-2
ASSLEDTNTGELF
>TRBV4-1|TRBJ2-3
ASSHRWGANPTDTQY
>TRBV11-2|TRBJ2-2
ASRPRSLFYGAGQGPTGELF
>TRBV7-9|TRBJ2-3
ASSLPGGITDTQY
>TRBV29-1|TRBJ2-5
SVDLQGDGETQY